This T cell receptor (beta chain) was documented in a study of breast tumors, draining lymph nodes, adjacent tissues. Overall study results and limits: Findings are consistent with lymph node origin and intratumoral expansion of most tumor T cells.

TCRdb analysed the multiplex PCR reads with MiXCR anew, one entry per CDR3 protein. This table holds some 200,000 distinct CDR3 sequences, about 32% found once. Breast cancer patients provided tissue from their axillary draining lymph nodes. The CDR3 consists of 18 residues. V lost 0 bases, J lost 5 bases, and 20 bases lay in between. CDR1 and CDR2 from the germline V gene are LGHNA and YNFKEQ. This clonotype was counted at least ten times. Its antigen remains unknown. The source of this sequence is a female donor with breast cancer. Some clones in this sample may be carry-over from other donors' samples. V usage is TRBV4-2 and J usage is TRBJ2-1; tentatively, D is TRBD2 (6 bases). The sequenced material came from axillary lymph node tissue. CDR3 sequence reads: CASSQEGMWAGPNNEQFF. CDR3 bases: TGTGCCAGCAGCCAAGAAGGGATGTGGGCGGGACCGAACAATGAGCAGTTCTTC.